Listed below are T cell receptor beta chains from one sample, sequenced in a study of blood T cell repertoires in COVID-19. Libraries were prepared by immunoSEQ multiplex PCR; TCRdb keeps only in-frame clonotypes and omits some of them. This sample carries around 180,000 clones, approximately 84% of them seen once, and the ten largest clones take around 12%. Material for sequencing was PBMCs or T cells enriched from blood (not recorded which). These receptors all come from a middle-aged man who had recovered from COVID-19. Both conserved end residues are part of each CDR3.

CDR3	V	J
CASRAEGMAQHF	TRBV6-5	TRBJ1-5
CASSPTQIDTQYF	TRBV18	TRBJ2-3
CASSPARSYGYTF	TRBV27	TRBJ1-2
CASSVTGGYSNQPQHF	TRBV6-1	TRBJ1-5
CASSPTGTGTYQQYF	TRBV7-9	TRBJ2-7
CAISETGQNYGYTF	TRBV10-3	TRBJ1-2
CASSLSRGLVGYTF	TRBV7-2	TRBJ1-2
CASSQDSRRERGAFF	TRBV3-1/TRBV3-2	TRBJ1-1
CASTTGESSQPQHF	TRBV28	TRBJ1-5
CASSYSGVATEAFF	TRBV6-2/TRBV6-3	TRBJ1-1
CATSDLFRDRGYTF	TRBV24-1	TRBJ1-2
CASKNARKAGTGTYGYTF	TRBV28	TRBJ1-2
CASSPTGQAPNYGYTF	TRBV27	TRBJ1-2
CASSPLPRTIYF	TRBV11-2	TRBJ1-3
CASSSWPSTEAFF	TRBV7-3	TRBJ1-1
CASSQVSSGGATFF	TRBV3-1/TRBV3-2	TRBJ2-1
CASSYGTGGLNGYTF	TRBV2	TRBJ1-2